The clone carrying this TCR beta chain has a count of ten or more. Its antigen remains unknown. The sample is drawn from a study of T cells in Graves' hyperthyroidism and ophthalmopathy. Study results and caveats: Most expanded thyroid clonotypes above 0.001 also appeared in blood.

In making diagnoses, clinical symptoms, serum thyroxine and TRAb, thyroid ultrasound and orbital computed tomography were all used. Germline V gives CDR1 KGHDR, CDR2 SFDVKD. Deletions cut 4 bases from V and 5 bases from J, with 13 bases between. This CDR3 comprises 14 residues. Regions amplified from RNA transcripts were the TCR beta CDR3 regions. HTBI primers were employed in a first-round RT-PCR of the TCR CDR3. TCRdb reprocessed the multiplex PCR reads via MiXCR and lists one record per CDR3 protein. The sample consists of hundreds of thousands of distinct CDR3 sequences, around 45% of them appearing once.

The TCR sequence derives from a woman younger than 35 with Graves' hyperthyroidism. Sequenced input: peripheral blood or thyroid tissue (not recorded which). The chain has TRBV24-1 and TRBJ1-2; the D gene is possibly TRBD1 (5 bases). The CDR3 DNA reads as TGTGCCACCAGTGACCGGGACGGCAATTATGGCTACACCTTC. Amino acid sequence: CATSDRDGNYGYTF.